This T cell receptor beta chain was documented in a study of response to subunit inactivated influenza vaccine. Germline loops: CDR1 SGHNT, CDR2 YYREEE (reference sequence). V gave up 0 bases and J gave up 7 bases, with 13 bases separating them. The CDR3 loop spans 14 amino acids. Via MiXCR, TCRdb re-called the RT-PCR reads, giving one row per CDR3 protein. This table has about 540,000 distinct CDR3 sequences, approximately 20% appearing once. This same sample was also part of a study on T cells expressing NK-cell markers. From that study: For TCR beta, cDNA was produced by 5'RACE template switching with UMIs. From sorted CD3+CD56+NKG2C+, CD3+CD56+NKG2C- and CD3+CD56-NKG2C+ T cells came the TCR beta repertoires. Sorting was limited to alpha-beta TCR-expressing T cells with an anti-gamma-delta TCR antibody in several experiments. Five or six donors showed dominant NKG2C+ clonotypes comprising about 1.0-8% of their CD8+ T cells.

This rearrangement joins TRBV5-4 to TRBJ1-1, with no clear D. Here the sequenced sample was CD4+ T cells sorted from PBMCs, taken less than 13 days after vaccination. The TCR comes from a man in his fifties or sixties who received an inactivated influenza vaccine. CDR3 coding DNA: TGTGCCAGCAGCTTGGGGCTGGGGTCGGGTGAAGCTTTCTTT. Its protein is CASSLGLGSGEAFF.